This record covers a single T cell receptor (beta chain). This sample is part of a study of T cells expressing NK-cell markers. Turning to the study itself: Sorted CD3+CD56+NKG2C+, CD3+CD56+NKG2C- and CD3+CD56-NKG2C+ T cells supplied TCR beta repertoires.

Germline CDR1 SGHRS, CDR2 YFSETQ. The CDR3 has 14 residues. TCRdb re-called the 5' RACE reads and gives one entry per CDR3 protein, without DNA. Across about 160,000 distinct CDR3 sequences, the top ten clones capture around a sixth of the sample. The rearrangement uses TRBV5-1 and TRBJ2-1; the D gene TCRdb calls, TRBD1, cannot be checked with no DNA. The clonotype was recovered from a woman between 18 and 70 years old in good health. The source material was blood T cells: a sorted CD56 or NKG2C T cell subset, CD4+ or CD8+ T cells, or bulk PBMC T cells (not recorded which). CDR3 residues: CASSLSGTSNEQFF.